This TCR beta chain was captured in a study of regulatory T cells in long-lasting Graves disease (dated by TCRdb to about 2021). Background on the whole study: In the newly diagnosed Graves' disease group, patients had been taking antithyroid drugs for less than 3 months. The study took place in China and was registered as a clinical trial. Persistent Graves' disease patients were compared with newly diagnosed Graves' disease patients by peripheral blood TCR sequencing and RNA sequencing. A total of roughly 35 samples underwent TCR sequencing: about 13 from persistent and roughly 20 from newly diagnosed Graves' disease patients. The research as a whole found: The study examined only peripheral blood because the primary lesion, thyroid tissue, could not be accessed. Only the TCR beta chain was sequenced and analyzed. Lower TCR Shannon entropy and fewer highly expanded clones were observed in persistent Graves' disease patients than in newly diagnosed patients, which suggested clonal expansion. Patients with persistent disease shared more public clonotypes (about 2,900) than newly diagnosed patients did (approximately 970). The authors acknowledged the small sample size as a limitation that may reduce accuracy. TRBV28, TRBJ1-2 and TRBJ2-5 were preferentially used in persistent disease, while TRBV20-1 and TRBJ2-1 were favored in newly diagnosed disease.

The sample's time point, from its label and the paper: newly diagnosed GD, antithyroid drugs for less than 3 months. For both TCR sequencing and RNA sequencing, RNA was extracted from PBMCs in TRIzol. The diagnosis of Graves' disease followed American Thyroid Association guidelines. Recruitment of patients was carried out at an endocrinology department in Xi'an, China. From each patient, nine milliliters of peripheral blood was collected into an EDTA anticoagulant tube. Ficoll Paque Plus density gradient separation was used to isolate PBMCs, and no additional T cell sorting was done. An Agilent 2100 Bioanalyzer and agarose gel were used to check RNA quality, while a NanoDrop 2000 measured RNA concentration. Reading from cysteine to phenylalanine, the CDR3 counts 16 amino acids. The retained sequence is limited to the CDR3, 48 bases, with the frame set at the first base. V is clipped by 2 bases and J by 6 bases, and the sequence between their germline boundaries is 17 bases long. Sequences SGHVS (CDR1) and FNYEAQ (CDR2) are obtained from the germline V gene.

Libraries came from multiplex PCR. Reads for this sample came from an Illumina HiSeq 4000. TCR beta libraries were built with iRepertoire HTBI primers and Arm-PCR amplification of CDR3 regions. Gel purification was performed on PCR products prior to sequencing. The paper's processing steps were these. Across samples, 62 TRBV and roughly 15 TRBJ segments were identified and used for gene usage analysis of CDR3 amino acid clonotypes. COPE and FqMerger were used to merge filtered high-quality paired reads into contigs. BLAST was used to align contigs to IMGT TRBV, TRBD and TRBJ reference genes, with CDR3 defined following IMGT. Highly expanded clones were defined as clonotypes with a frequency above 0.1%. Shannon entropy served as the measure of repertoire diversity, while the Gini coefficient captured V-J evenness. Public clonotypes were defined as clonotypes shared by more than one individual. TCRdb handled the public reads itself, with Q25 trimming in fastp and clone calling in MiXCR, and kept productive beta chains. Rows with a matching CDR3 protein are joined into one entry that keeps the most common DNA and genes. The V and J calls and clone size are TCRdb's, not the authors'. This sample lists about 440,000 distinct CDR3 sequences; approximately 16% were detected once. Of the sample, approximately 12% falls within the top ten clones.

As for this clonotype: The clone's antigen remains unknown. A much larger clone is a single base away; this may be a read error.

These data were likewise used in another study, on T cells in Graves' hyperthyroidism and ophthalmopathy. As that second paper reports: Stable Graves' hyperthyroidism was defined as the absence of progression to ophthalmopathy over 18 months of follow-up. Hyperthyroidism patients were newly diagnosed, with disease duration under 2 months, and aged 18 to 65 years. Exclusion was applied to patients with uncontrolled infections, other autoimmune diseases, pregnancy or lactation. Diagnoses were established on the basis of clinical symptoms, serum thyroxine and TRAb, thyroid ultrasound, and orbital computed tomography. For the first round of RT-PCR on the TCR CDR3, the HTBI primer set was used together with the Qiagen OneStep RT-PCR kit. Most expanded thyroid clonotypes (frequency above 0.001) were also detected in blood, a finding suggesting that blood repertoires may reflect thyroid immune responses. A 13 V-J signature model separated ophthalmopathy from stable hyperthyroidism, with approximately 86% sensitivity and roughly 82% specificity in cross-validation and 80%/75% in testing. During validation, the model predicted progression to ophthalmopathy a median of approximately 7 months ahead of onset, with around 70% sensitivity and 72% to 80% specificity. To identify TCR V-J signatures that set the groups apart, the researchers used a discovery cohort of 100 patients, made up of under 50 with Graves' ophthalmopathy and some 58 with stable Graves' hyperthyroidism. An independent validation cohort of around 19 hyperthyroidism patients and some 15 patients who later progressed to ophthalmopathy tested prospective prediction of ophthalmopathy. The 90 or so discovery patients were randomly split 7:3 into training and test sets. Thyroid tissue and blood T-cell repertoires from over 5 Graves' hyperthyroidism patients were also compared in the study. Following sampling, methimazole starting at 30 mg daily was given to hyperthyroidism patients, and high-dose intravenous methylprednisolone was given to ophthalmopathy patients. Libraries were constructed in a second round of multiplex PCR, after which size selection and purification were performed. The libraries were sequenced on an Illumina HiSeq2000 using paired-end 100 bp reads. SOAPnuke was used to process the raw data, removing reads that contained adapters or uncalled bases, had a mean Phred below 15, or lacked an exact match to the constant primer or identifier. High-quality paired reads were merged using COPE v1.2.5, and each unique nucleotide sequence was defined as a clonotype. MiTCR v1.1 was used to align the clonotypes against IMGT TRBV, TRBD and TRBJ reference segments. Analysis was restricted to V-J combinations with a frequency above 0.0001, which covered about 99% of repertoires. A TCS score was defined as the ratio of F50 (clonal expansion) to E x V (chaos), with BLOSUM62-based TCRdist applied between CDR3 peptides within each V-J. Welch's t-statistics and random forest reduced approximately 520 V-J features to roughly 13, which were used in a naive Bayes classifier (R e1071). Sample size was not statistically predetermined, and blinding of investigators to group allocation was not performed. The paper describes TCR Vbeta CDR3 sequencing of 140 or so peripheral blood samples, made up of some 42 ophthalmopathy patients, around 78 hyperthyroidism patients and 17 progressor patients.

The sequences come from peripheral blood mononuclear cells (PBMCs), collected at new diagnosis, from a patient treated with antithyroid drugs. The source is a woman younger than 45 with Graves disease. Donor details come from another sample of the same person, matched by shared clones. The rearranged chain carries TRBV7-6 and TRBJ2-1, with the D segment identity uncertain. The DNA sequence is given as TGTGCCAGCAGCTTAATGAGGTCGGGCGTCTGCAATGAGCAGTTCTTC. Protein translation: CASSLMRSGVCNEQFF.